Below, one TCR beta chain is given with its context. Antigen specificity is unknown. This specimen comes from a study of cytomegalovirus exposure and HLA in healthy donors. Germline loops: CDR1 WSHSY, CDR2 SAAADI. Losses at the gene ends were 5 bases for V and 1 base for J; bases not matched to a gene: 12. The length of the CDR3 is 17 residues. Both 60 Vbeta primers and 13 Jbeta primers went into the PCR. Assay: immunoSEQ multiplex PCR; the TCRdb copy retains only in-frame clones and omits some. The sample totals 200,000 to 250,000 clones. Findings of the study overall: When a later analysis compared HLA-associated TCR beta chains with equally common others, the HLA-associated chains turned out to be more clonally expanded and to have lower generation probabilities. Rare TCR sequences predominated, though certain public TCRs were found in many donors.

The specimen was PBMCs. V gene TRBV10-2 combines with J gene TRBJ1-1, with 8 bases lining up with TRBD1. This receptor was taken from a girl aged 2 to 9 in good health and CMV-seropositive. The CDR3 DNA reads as TGCGCCAGCAGTACCGTACAGGGGGGTAGTGGGAACACTGAAGCTTTCTTT. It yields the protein CASSTVQGGSGNTEAFF.